This T cell receptor beta chain was observed in a study of CXCR3-negative and CXCR3-positive naive CD8 T cells. Study-wide points: Much lower diversity was found in memory CD8+ cells, while both naive subsets had comparably high diversity. CXCR3-positive naive cells carried more hydrophobic TRB CDR3s than CXCR3-negative naive cells did. For naive cells, CXCR3-negative and CXCR3-positive subsets had similar TRBV-TRBJ usage; for memory cells, usage differed.

Naive cells were sorted as CD45RO-, CCR7+, CD27+ and CD95-. Points on this clonotype: The antigen remains unidentified.

It was by 5' RACE with UMI labels that the TRB cDNA libraries were prepared. Following a re-call of the 5' RACE reads, TCRdb has one entry per CDR3 protein and lacks DNA. The sample table sets out around 95,000 distinct CDR3 sequences. Per germline, CDR1 LNHNV and CDR2 YYDKDF (reference sequence). There are 14 residues in the CDR3. The chain recombines TRBV15 with TRBJ2-7. The specimen sequenced was naive CXCR3+ CD8+ T cells from blood. As for subset: CD45RO-CCR7+CD27+CD95- naive CD8+ T cells expressing CXCR3 (TNR3+). The clonotype originates from a human donor in good health. Some clones in this sample may be carry-over from other donors' samples. CDR3 sequence reads: CATSRERVAYEQYF.